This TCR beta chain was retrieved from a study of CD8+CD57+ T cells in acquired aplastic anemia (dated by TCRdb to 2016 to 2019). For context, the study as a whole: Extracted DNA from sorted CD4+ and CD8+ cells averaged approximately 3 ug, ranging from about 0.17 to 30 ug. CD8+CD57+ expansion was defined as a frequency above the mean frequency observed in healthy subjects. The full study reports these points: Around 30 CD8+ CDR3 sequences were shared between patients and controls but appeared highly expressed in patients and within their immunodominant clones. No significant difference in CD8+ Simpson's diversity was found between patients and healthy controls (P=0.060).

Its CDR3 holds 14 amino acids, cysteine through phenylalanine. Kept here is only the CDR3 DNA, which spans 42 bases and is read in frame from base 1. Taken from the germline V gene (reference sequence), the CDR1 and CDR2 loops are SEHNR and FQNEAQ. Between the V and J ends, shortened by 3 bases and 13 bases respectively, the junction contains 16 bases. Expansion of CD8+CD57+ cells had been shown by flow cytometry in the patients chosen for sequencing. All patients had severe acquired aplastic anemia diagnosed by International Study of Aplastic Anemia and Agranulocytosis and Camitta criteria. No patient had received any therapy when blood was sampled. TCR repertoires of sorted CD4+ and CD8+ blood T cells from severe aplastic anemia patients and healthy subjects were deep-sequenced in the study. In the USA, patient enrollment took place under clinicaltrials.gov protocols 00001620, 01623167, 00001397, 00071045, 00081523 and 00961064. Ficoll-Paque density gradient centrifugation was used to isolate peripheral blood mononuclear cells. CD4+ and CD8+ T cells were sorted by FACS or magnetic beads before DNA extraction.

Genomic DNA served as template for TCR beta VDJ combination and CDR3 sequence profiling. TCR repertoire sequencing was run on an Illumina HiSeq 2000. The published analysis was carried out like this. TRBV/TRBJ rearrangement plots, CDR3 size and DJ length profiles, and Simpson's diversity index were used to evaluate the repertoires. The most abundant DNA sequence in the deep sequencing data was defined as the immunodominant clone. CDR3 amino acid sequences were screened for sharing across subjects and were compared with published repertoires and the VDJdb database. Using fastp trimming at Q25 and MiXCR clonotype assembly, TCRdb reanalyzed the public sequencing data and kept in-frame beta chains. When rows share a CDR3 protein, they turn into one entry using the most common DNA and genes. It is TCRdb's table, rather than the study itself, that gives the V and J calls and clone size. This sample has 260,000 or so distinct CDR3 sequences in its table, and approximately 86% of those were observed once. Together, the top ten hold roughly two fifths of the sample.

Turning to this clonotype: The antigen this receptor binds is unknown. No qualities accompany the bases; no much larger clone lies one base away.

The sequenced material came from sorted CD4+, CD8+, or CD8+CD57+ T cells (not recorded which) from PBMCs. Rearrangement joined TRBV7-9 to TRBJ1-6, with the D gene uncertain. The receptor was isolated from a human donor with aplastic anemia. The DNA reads TGTGCCAGCAGCTTGAGTACCTATAATGGGCCCCTCCACTTT. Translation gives CASSLSTYNGPLHF. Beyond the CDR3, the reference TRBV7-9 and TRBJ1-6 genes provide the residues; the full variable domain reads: DTGVSQNPRHKITKRGQNVTFRCDPISEHNRLYWYRQTLGQGPEFLTYFQNEAQLEKSRLLSDRFSAERPKGSFSTLEIQRTEQGDSAMYLCASSLSTYNGPLHFGNGTRLTVT.